Presented here are 2 T cell receptor beta chains from one specimen sequenced in a study of blood T cell repertoires in COVID-19. Method: immunoSEQ multiplex PCR; TCRdb's copy keeps in-frame clones and lacks some. The repertoire consists of about 140,000 clones, with 84% occurring once and the leading ten covering roughly 7.3%. Sequenced material: peripheral blood. These receptors were collected from a human donor in a cohort sampled during active COVID-19.

The genes are TRBV5-1 and TRBJ1-6; TRBD1 matches at 8 bases. The germline gives CDR1 SGHRS, CDR2 YFSETQ. Trimming cost V 2 bases and J 10 bases; bases outside gene matches: 5. The CDR3 contains 14 residues. The CDR3 spells CASSLQGEGSPLHF. The CDR3 DNA is TGCGCCAGCAGCTTACAGGGGGAAGGGTCACCCCTCCACTTT. Based on the CDR3 plus reference TRBV5-1 and TRBJ1-6, the full variable domain is KAGVTQTPRYLIKTRGQQVTLSCSPISGHRSVSWYQQTPGQGLQFLFEYFSETQRNKGNFPGRFSGRQFSNSRSEMNVSTLELGDSALYLCASSLQGEGSPLHFGNGTRLTVT.

The chain recombines TRBV11-2 with TRBJ2-1, with a possible D match to TRBD1 (6 bases). V lost 3 bases, J lost 5 bases, and 17 bases lay in between. The CDR3 is 16 amino acids. Germline loops: CDR1 SGHAT, CDR2 FQNNGV. The CDR3 loop is CASSFDTGYGDNEQFF. CDR3 sequence (DNA): TGTGCCAGCAGCTTCGACACAGGGTATGGGGACAATGAGCAGTTCTTC. Variable domain in full (rest from reference TRBV11-2 and TRBJ2-1): EAGVAQSPRYKIIEKRQSVAFWCNPISGHATLYWYQQILGQGPKLLIQFQNNGVVDDSQLPKDRFSAERLKGVDSTLKIQPAKLEDSAVYLCASSFDTGYGDNEQFFGPGTRLTVL.